The 6 T cell receptor beta chains in this list originate from one sample, sequenced in a study of T cells in localized non-small cell lung cancer. Generated by immunoSEQ multiplex PCR, the TCRdb table keeps only in-frame clones and is missing some. The repertoire has 90,000 to 95,000 clones, approximately 88% of them found once; the top ten carry roughly 15%. Sequencing was performed on peripheral blood, taken before any cancer treatment. The receptors come from a man between 40 and 70 years old with stage I squamous cell lung carcinoma.

This clone was detected a few times. The rearrangement joins TRBV7-9 to TRBJ2-7, with D possibly TRBD2 on 6 matching bases. The germline V and J ends were trimmed by 6 bases and 6 bases, with 18 bases remaining between them. Germline V gene lookup returns CDR1 SEHNR and CDR2 FQNEAQ (reference sequence). The length of the CDR3 is 14 residues. CDR3 nucleotides: TGTGCCAGCAGACCTCCGGGGAGGTTCGGCGAGCAGTACTTC. It yields the protein CASRPPGRFGEQYF.

This sequence joins TRBV4-1 and TRBJ2-5; D is possibly TRBD2 (6 bases). In germline, CDR1 is MGHRA, CDR2 YSYEKL. Trimming stripped 3 bases from V and 3 bases from J, with 11 bases between. The CDR3 totals 14 residues. CDR3 in amino acids: CASSQSGGEETQYF. The CDR3 nucleotides are TGCGCCAGCAGCCAGAGTGGAGGGGAAGAGACCCAGTACTTC.

The gene calls are TRBV9 and TRBJ2-5; D may be TRBD2 (7 bases). The CDR3 is 14 amino acids. CDR1 and CDR2 from the germline V gene are SGDLS and YYNGEE. Trimming left V 3 bases short and J 2 bases short, with 11 bases between. CDR3 nucleotide sequence: TGTGCCAGCAGCGAGGGGGGGCAACAAGAGACCCAGTACTTC. It translates to CASSEGGQQETQYF.

The chain employs TRBV5-1 and TRBJ1-2, with D possibly being TRBD1 (6 bases). This CDR3 has 15 residues. Trimming left V 3 bases short and J 5 bases short, with 17 bases between. The germline V gene has CDR1 SGHRS and CDR2 YFSETQ. For the CDR3, the DNA is TGCGCCAGCAGCTGGGGCGACAGGTCTCGATATGGCTACACCTTC. Its protein product is CASSWGDRSRYGYTF.

V and J are TRBV28 and TRBJ1-5, with D perhaps matching TRBD1 (6 bases). V gave up 3 bases and J gave up 0 bases, with 12 bases separating them. The germline V gene encodes CDR1 MDHEN and CDR2 SYDVKM. The CDR3 length is 16 residues. CDR3 protein: CASSLGRGGSNQPQHF. CDR3 DNA sequence: TGTGCCAGCAGTTTGGGCAGGGGAGGTAGCAATCAGCCCCAGCATTTT.

The gene calls are TRBV12-2 and TRBJ1-2; TRBD1 was called by the table and not checked on the DNA. TRBV12-2 is given as a pseudogene. The CDR3 runs to 14 residues. CDR3 coding DNA: TGTGCAAGTCGCTTAGTGGGACAGGGGGAGGGCTACACCTTC. Protein product: CASRLVGQGEGYTF.